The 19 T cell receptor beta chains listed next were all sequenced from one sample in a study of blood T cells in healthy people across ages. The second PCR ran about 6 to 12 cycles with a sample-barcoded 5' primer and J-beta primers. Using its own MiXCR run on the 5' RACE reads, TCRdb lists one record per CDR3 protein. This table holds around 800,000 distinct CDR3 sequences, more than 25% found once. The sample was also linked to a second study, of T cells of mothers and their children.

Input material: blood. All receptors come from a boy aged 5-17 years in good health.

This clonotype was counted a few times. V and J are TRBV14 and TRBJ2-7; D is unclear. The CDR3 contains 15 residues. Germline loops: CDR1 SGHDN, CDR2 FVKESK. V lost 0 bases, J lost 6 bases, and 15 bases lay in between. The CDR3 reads CASSQDGNPTREQYF. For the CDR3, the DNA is TGTGCCAGCAGCCAAGATGGAAATCCTACGCGCGAGCAGTACTTC.

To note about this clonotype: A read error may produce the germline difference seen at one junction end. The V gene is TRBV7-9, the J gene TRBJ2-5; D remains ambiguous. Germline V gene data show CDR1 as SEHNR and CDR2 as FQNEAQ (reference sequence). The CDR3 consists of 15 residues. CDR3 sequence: CASSSSDFFQETQHF. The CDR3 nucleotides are TGTGCCAGCAGCTCGAGCGACTTTTTCCAAGAGACCCAGCACTTC.

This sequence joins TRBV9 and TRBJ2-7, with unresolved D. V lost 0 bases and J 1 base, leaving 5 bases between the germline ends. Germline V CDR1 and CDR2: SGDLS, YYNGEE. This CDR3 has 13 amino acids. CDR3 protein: CASSVGQSYEQYF. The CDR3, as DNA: TGTGCCAGCAGCGTAGGTCAATCCTACGAGCAGTACTTC.

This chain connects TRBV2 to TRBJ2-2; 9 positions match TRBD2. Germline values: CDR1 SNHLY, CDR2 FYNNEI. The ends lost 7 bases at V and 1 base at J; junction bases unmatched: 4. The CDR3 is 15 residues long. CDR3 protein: CASIQLAGNTGELFF. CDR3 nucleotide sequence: TGTGCCAGCATCCAACTAGCGGGGAACACCGGGGAGCTGTTTTTT.

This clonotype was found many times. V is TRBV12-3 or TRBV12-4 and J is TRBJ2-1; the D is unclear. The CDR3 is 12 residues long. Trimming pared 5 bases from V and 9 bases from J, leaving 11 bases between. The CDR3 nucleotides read TGTGCCAGCAGTCCCACAATACGTGAGCAGTTCTTC. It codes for CASSPTIREQFF.

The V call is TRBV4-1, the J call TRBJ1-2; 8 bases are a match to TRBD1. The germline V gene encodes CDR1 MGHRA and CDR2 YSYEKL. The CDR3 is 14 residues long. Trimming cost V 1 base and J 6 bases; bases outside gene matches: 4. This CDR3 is CASSQVTGEDGYTF. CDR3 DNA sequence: TGCGCCAGCAGCCAAGTGACAGGGGAAGATGGCTACACCTTC.

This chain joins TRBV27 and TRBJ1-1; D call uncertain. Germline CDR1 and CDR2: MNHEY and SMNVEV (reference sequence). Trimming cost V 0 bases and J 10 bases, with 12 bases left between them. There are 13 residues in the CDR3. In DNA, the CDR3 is TGTGCCAGCAGTTTATCGAAGAGTAACCTAGCTTTCTTT. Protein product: CASSLSKSNLAFF.

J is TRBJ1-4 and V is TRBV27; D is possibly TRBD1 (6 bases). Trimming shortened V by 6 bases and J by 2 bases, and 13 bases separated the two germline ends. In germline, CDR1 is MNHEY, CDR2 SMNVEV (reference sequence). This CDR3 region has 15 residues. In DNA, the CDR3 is TGTGCCAGCAGCCTACAACAGGGTACTAATGAAAAACTGTTTTTT. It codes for CASSLQQGTNEKLFF.

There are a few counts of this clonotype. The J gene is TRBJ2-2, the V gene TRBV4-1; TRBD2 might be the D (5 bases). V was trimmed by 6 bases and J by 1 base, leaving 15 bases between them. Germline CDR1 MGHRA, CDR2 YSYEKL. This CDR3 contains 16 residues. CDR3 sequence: CASSHRTLLNTGELFF. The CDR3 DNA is TGCGCCAGCAGTCATAGGACTCTACTGAACACCGGGGAGCTGTTTTTT.

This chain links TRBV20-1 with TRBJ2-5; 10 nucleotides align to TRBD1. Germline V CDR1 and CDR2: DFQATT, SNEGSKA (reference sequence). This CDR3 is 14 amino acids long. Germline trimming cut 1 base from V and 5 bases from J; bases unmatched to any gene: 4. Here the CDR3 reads CSARGDRGPETQYF. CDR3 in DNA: TGCAGTGCTAGAGGTGACAGGGGGCCCGAGACCCAGTACTTC.

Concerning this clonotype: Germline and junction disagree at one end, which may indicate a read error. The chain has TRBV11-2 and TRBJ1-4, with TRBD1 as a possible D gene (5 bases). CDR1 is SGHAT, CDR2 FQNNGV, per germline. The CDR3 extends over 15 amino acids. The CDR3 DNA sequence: TGTGCCAGCAGCTTAGATCCACAGGCTTATGAAAAACTGCTTTTT. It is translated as CASSLDPQAYEKLLF. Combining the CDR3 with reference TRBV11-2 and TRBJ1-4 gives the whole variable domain EAGVAQSPRYKIIEKRQSVAFWCNPISGHATLYWYQQILGQGPKLLIQFQNNGVVDDSQLPKDRFSAERLKGVDSTLKIQPAKLEDSAVYLCASSLDPQAYEKLLFGSGTQLSVL.

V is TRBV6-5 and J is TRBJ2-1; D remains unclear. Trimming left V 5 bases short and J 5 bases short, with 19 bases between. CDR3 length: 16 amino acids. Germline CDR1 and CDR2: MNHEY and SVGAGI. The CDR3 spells CASSPPTRYTHNEQFF. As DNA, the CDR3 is TGTGCCAGCAGTCCTCCGACGAGGTACACCCACAATGAGCAGTTCTTC.

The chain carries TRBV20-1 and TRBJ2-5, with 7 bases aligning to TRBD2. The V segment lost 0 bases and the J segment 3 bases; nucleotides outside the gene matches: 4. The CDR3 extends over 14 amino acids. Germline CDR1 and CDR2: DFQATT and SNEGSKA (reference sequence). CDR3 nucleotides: TGCAGTGCTAGAGACGTCCGGGAGGAAGAGACCCAGTACTTC. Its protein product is CSARDVREEETQYF.

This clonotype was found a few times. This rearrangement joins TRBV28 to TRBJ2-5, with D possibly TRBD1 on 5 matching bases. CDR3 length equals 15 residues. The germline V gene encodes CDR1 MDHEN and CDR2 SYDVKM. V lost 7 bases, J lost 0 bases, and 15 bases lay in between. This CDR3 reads CASKQGTAHQETQYF. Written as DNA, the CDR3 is TGTGCCAGCAAGCAGGGTACGGCACACCAAGAGACCCAGTACTTC.

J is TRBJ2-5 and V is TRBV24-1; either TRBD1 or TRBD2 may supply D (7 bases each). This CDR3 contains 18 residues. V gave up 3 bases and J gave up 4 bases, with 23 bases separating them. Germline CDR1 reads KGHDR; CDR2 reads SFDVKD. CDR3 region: CATSDARDSGLGRETQYF. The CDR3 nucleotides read TGTGCCACCAGTGATGCCCGGGACAGCGGACTAGGGAGAGAGACCCAGTACTTC.

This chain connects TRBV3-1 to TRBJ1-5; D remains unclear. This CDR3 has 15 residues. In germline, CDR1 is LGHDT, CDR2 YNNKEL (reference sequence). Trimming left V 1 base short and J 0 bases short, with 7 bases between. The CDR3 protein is CASSQAGFSNQPQHF. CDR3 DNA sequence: TGTGCCAGCAGCCAAGCCGGTTTTAGCAATCAGCCCCAGCATTTT.

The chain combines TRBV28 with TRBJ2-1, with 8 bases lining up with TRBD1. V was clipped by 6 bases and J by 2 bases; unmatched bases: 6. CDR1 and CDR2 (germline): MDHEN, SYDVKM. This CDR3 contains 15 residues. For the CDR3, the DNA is TGTGCCAGCAGCCAGCCACAGGGGGCCTACAATGAGCAGTTCTTC. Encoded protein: CASSQPQGAYNEQFF.

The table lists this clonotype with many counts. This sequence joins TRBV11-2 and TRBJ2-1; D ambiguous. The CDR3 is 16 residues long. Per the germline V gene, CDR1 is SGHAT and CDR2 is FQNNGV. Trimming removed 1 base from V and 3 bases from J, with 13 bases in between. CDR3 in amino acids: CASSLASRDLYNEQFF. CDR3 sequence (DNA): TGTGCCAGCAGCTTAGCCTCCAGAGACCTCTACAATGAGCAGTTCTTC.

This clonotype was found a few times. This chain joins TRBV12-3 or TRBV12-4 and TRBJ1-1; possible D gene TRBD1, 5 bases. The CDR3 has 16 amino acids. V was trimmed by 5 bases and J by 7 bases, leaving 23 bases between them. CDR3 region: CASSQNPGTGLVEAFF. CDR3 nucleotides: TGTGCCAGCAGTCAAAACCCCGGGACTGGGCTGGTTGAAGCTTTCTTT.